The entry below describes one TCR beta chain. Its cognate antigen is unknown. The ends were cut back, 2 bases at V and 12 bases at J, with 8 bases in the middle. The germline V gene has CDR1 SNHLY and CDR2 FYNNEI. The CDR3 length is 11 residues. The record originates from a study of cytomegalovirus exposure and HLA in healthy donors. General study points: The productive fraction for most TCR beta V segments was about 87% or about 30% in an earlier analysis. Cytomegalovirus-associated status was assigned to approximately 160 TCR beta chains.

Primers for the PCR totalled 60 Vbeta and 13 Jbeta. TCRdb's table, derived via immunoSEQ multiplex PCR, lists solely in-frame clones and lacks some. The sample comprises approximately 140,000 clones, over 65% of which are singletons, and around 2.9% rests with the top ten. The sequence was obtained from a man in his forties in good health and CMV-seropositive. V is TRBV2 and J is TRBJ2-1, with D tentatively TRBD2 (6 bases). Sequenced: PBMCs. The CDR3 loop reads CASSEMEGQFF. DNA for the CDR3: TGTGCCAGCAGTGAAATGGAGGGGCAGTTCTTC.